Below, 13 T cell receptor beta chains from the same sample are listed, as sequenced in a study of cytomegalovirus exposure and HLA in healthy donors. 13 Jbeta primers and 60 Vbeta primers were used for the PCR. The table came from immunoSEQ multiplex PCR; TCRdb's copy has only in-frame clones and leaves some out. Among approximately 89,000 clones listed, approximately 71% were seen once. The source material was PBMCs. These receptors were collected from a young man in good health and CMV-seronegative.

The rearrangement links TRBV6-1 to TRBJ2-5; D perhaps matches TRBD1 (6 bases). The CDR3 loop spans 15 amino acids. V was cut by 8 bases and J by 2 bases, with 18 bases left in between. The germline V gene has CDR1 MNHNS and CDR2 SASEGT. Here the CDR3 reads CASGRQVGGQETQYF. The CDR3 DNA reads TGTGCCAGCGGTAGACAGGTCGGAGGTCAAGAGACCCAGTACTTC.

This clone was seen only once. The chain is built from TRBV6-5 and TRBJ2-7; 7 bases align to TRBD2. Trimming cost V 7 bases and J 4 bases; bases outside gene matches: 7. Looked up from germline, CDR1 is MNHEY and CDR2 is SVGAGI. This CDR3 spans 13 amino acids. CDR3 DNA: TGTGCCAGCACCCGGGGGAGGGGTTACGAGCAGTACTTC. It translates to CASTRGRGYEQYF.

The chain combines TRBV5-4 with TRBJ1-1, with TRBD1 as a possible D gene (6 bases). V dropped 2 bases and J dropped 3 bases, with 8 bases sitting between them. This CDR3 has 13 amino acids. Germline CDR1 reads SGHNT; CDR2 reads YYREEE (reference sequence). The DNA for the CDR3 is TGTGCCAGCAGCTTACAGGGCTACACTGAAGCTTTCTTT. Translating gives CASSLQGYTEAFF.

Note on this clone: An end of the junction differs from the germline gene, which may be a read error. The CDR3 nucleotides read TGCACCAGCAGCGGTCTTGGTTGGACAGGGGGCTTTAACTATGGCTACACCTTC. Amino acid sequence: CTSSGLGWTGGFNYGYTF. The chain couples TRBV5-1 to TRBJ1-2; 11 positions match TRBD1. The germline V gene encodes CDR1 SGHRS and CDR2 YFSETQ. This CDR3 region has 18 residues.

The rearrangement uses TRBV18 and TRBJ1-5, with D possibly TRBD1 on 5 matching bases. The V gene's germline CDR1 is KGHSH and CDR2 LQKENI. V lost 2 bases and J 3 bases, leaving 8 bases between the germline ends. The CDR3 covers 14 residues. CDR3 sequence (DNA): TGTGCCAGCTCACCAGCAGGGAACAATCAGCCCCAGCATTTT. Translation gives CASSPAGNNQPQHF.

V gene TRBV28 combines with J gene TRBJ1-2; 8 positions match TRBD1. The V segment lost 1 base and the J segment 8 bases; nucleotides outside the gene matches: 9. Germline V lookup: CDR1 MDHEN, CDR2 SYDVKM. This CDR3 is built from 15 residues. The CDR3: CASSLFGQGAGGYTF. The CDR3 nucleotides read TGTGCCAGCAGTTTATTCGGTCAGGGGGCGGGCGGCTACACCTTC.

The chain carries TRBV5-5 and TRBJ2-4; 11 nucleotides align to TRBD1. This CDR3 comprises 17 residues. J gave up 6 bases and V 4 bases, and 12 bases lay outside the gene matches. CDR1 and CDR2 from the germline V gene are SGHKS and YYEKEE (reference sequence). The CDR3 bases are TGTGCCAGCAGCGCCCCAATCCCGGGACAGGGGGGAAACATTCAGTACTTC. Protein sequence: CASSAPIPGQGGNIQYF.

V gene TRBV7-2 combines with J gene TRBJ1-2; 9 bases are shared with TRBD1. From germline, CDR1 is SGHTA and CDR2 FQGNSA. V lost 6 bases to trimming and J lost 5 bases; unmatched junction nucleotides: 10. The CDR3 has 15 amino acids. This chain's CDR3 is CASSSTGGAGYGYTF. The CDR3 bases are TGTGCCAGCAGTTCTACAGGGGGCGCTGGGTATGGCTACACCTTC.

The rearrangement links TRBV11-2 to TRBJ1-1; D unclear. Germline V lookup: CDR1 SGHAT, CDR2 FQNNGV. V lost 5 bases, J lost 4 bases, and 14 bases lay in between. The length of the CDR3 is 14 residues. Written as DNA, the CDR3 is TGTGCCAGCAGCCCCCAGGCGATTGGCACTGAAGCTTTCTTT. It encodes CASSPQAIGTEAFF. The full variable domain, with the rest looked up from reference TRBV11-2 and TRBJ1-1, is EAGVAQSPRYKIIEKRQSVAFWCNPISGHATLYWYQQILGQGPKLLIQFQNNGVVDDSQLPKDRFSAERLKGVDSTLKIQPAKLEDSAVYLCASSPQAIGTEAFFGQGTRLTVV.

V usage is TRBV28 and J usage is TRBJ2-3; 11 nucleotides line up with TRBD1. Germline V CDR1 and CDR2: MDHEN, SYDVKM. The CDR3 covers 15 residues. Trimming at V came to 5 bases and at J to 5 bases, leaving 6 bases not matched to a gene. The CDR3 coding sequence is TGTGCCAGCAGTGCGCGGACAGGGGGCTTAGATACGCAGTATTTT. It translates to CASSARTGGLDTQYF.

The V gene is TRBV12-2, the J gene TRBJ1-1; the D call in the table, TRBD1, was not verified against the DNA. TRBV12-2 is a known pseudogene. This CDR3 spans 16 amino acids. The CDR3 DNA follows: TGTGCAAGTCGCTCCGAAGGGGACAGGTATTACGTTGAAGCTTTCTTT. Translated: CASRSEGDRYYVEAFF.

The rearrangement links TRBV6-5 to TRBJ2-7; a weak D match, TRBD2 (5 bases). V was cut by 5 bases and J by 0 bases, with 11 bases left in between. CDR1 is MNHEY and CDR2 is SVGAGI in the germline V gene. The CDR3 consists of 14 residues. The chain's CDR3 is CASSRLTASYEQYF. CDR3 nucleotide sequence: TGTGCCAGCAGTAGACTAACCGCCTCCTACGAGCAGTACTTC.

The V call is TRBV28, the J call TRBJ2-2, with 9 bases matching TRBD2. V shed 7 bases, J shed 8 bases, and the junction held 14 bases outside the gene matches. CDR3 size: 16 residues. CDR1 MDHEN and CDR2 SYDVKM come from the germline V gene. The CDR3: CASMMQREDWGGELFF. CDR3 nucleotides: TGTGCCAGCATGATGCAGCGGGAGGATTGGGGAGGGGAGCTGTTTTTT.